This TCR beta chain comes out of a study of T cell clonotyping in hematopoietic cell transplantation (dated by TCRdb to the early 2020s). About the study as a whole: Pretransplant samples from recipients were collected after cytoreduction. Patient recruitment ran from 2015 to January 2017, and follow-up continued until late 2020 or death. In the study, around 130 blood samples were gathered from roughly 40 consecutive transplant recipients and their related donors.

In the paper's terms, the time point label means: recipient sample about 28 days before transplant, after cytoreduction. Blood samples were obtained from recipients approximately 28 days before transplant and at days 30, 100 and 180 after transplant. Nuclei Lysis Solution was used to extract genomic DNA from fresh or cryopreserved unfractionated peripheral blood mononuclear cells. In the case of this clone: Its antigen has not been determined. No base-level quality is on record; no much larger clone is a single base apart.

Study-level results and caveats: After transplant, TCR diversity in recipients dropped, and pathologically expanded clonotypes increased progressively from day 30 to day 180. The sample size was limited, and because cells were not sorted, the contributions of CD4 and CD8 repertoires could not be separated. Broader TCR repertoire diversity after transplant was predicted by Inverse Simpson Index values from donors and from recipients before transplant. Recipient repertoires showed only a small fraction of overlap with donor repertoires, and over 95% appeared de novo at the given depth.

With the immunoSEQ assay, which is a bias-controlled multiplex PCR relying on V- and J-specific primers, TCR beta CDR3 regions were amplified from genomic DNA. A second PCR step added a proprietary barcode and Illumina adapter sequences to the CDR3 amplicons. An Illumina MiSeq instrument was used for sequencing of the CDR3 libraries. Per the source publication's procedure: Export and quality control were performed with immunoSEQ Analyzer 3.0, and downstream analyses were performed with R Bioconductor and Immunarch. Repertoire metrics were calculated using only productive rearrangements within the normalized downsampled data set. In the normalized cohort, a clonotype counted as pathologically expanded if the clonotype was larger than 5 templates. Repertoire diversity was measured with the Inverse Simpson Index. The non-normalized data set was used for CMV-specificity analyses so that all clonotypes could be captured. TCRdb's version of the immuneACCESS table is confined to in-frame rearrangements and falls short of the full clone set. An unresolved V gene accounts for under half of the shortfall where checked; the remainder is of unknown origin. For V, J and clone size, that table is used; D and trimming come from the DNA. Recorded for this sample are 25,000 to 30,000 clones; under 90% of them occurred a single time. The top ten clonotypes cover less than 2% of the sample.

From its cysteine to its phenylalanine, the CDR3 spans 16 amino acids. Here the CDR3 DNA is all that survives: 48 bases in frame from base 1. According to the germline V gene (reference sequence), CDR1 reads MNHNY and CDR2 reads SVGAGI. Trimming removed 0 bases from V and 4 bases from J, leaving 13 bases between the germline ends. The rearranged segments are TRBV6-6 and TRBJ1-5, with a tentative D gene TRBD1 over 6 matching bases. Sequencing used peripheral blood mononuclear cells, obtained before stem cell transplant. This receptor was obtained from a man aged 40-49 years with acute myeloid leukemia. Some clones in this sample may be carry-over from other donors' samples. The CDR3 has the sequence CASSYSMDSENQPQHF. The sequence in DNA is TGTGCCAGCAGTTACTCGATGGACAGCGAGAATCAGCCCCAGCATTTT.